The source of this T cell receptor beta chain is a study of blood T cell repertoires in COVID-19. For the study at large: Acute-phase and convalescent COVID-19 samples originated in the United States, Italy and Spain.

Data came from immunoSEQ multiplex PCR; TCRdb stores just in-frame clones and leaves some out. The table lists around 100,000 clones, 80% to 90% of them singletons. CDR3 length: 15 amino acids. V is TRBV21-1 and J is TRBJ2-7; the table's D call, TRBD2, was not checked against the DNA. TRBV21-1 is shown as a pseudogene. This clonotype originated in a woman aged 80 or over with acute or convalescent COVID-19. Sequenced sample: peripheral blood. The CDR3 sequence: CASSKDRLLNYEQYF. The DNA for the CDR3 is TGTGCCAGCAGCAAAGATCGGTTATTGAACTACGAGCAGTACTTC.